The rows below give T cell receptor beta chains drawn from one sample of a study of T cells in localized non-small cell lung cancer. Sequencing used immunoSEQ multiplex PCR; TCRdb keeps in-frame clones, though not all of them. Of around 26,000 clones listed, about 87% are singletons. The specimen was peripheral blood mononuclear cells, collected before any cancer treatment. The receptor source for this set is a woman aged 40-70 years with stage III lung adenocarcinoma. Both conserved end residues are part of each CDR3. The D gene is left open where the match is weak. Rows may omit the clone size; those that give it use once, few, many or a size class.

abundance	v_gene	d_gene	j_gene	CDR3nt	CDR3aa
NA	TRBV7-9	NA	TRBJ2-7	TGTGCCAGCAGCTTAAACGGGAAAGAGCAGTACTTC	CASSLNGKEQYF
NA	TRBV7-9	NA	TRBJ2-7	TGTGCCAGCAGCACCGCGGACTTCCCCTACGAGCAGTACTTC	CASSTADFPYEQYF
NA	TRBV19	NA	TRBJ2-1	TGTGCCACCAGGAGGTCGGGACACAATGAGCAGTTCTTC	CATRRSGHNEQFF
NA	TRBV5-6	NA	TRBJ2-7	TGTGCCAGCAGCTTCGGGACTTTAGAGGGATCCTACGAGCAGTACTTC	CASSFGTLEGSYEQYF
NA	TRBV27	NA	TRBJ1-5	TGTGCCAGCAGTTTAAAATTGGGGGGGCAGCCCCAGCATTTT	CASSLKLGGQPQHF
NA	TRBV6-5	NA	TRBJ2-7	TGTGCCAGCAGTTACCGGGACTTTTACGAGCAGTACTTC	CASSYRDFYEQYF
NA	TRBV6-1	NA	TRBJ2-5	TGTGCCAGCAGTGAATTTAGGGCTAAACAAGAGACCCAGTACTTC	CASSEFRAKQETQYF
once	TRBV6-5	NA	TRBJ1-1	TGTGCCAGCAGTTACTCGAGGGAACTCGGACAGAAAGCTTTCTTT	CASSYSRELGQKAFF
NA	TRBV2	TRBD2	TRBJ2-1	TGTGCCAGCAGTGAAGCGCTTCGAGGTAGCGGGGGTGCGTTCTTC	CASSEALRGSGGAFF
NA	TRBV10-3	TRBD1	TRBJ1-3	TGTGCCATCAGCCCGGGACAGGGGCTCTCTGGAAACACCATATATTTT	CAISPGQGLSGNTIYF
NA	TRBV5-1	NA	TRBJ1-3	TGCGCCAGCCGACAGAACTCTGGAAACACCATATATTTT	CASRQNSGNTIYF
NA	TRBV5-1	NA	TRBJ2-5	TGCGCCAGCAGCTTGGCGGGAATGTACCAAGAGACCCAGTACTTC	CASSLAGMYQETQYF
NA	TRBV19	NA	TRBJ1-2	TGTGCCAGTAGTAGCTATGGCTACACCTTC	CASSSYGYTF
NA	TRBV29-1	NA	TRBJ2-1	TGCAGCGTTGGGCTGGGATTGGTACACAATGAGCAGTTCTTC	CSVGLGLVHNEQFF
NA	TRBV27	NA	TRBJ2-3	TGTGCCAGCAGTTTGCGGCAGGGCACAGATACGCAGTATTTT	CASSLRQGTDTQYF
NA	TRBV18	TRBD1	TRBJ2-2	TGTGCCAGCTCACCACTTTTCCTGGGACAGGGGAGCACCGGGGAGCTGTTTTTT	CASSPLFLGQGSTGELFF
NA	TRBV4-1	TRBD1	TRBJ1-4	TGCGCCAGCAGCCCCGACAGGGGGCGGCGAAATGAAAAACTGTTTTTT	CASSPDRGRRNEKLFF
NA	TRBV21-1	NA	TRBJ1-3	TGTGCCAGCAGTAAGAGGCTACAACACGCACGAAACACCATATATTTT	CASSKRLQHARNTIYF
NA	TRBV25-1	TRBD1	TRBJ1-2	TGTGCCAGCAGCGGGGACAGGGTCTTTTCTGGGGGCTACACCTTC	CASSGDRVFSGGYTF
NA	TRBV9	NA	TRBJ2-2	TGTGCCAGCAGCGTACTTTCCGGGACCCCGAACACCGGGGAGCTGTTTTTT	CASSVLSGTPNTGELFF